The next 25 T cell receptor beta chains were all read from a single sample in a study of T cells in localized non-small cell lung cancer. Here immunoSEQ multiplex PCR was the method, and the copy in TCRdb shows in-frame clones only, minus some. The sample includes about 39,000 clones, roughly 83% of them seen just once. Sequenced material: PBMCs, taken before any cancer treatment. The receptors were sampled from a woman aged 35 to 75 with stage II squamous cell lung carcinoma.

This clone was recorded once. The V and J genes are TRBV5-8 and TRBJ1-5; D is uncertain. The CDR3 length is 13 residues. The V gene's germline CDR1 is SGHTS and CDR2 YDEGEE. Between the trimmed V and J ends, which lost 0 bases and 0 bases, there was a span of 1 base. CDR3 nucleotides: TGTGCCAGCAGCTTGGCTAGCAATCAGCCCCAGCATTTT. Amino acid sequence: CASSLASNQPQHF. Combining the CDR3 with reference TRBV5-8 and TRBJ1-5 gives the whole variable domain EAGVTQSPTHLIKTRGQQATLRCSPISGHTSVYWYQQALGLGLQFLLWYDEGEERNRGNFPPRFSGRQFPNYSSELNVNALELEDSALYLCASSLASNQPQHFGDGTRLSIL.

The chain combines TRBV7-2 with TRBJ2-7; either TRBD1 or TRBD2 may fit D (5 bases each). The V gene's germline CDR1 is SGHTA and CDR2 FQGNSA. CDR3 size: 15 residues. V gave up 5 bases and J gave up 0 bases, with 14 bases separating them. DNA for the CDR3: TGTGCCAGCAGCGCGGACCCTGGGGGCTCCTACGAGCAGTACTTC. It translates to CASSADPGGSYEQYF.

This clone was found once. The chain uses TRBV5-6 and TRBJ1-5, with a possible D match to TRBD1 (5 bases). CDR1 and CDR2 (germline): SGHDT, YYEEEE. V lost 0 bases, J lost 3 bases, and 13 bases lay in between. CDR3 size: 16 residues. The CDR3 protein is CASSLGAGDHNQPQHF. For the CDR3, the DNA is TGTGCCAGCAGCTTGGGTGCGGGGGACCACAATCAGCCCCAGCATTTT.

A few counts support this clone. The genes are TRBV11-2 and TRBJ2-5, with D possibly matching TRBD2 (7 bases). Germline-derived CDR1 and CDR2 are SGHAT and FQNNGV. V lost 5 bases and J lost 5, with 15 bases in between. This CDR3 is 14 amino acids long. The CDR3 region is CASSVGGARETQYF. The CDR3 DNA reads TGTGCCAGCAGCGTAGGGGGGGCCCGGGAGACCCAGTACTTC.

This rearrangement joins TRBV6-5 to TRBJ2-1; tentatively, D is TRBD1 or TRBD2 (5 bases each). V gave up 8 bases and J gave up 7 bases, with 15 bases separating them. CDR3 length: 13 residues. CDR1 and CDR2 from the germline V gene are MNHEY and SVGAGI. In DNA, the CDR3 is TGTGCCAGCGGGGCGGCCGGGAAGAATGAGCAGTTCTTC. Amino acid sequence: CASGAAGKNEQFF.

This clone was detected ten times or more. The CDR3 is CASSELDTGSLYGYTF. CDR3 nucleotide sequence: TGTGCCAGCAGTGAACTGGACACCGGATCCCTCTATGGCTACACCTTC. This chain connects TRBV2 to TRBJ1-2, with a possible D match to TRBD1 (5 bases). The V gene lost 2 bases and the J gene lost 4 bases, with 17 bases spanning the gap. The germline gives CDR1 SNHLY, CDR2 FYNNEI. The CDR3 sequence is 16 residues long.

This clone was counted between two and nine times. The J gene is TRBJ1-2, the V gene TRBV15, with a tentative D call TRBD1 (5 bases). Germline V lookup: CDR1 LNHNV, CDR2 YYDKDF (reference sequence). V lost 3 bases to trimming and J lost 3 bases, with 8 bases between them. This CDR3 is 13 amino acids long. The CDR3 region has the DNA TGTGCCACCAGCAGTTCGGGGGACTATGGCTACACCTTC. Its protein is CATSSSGDYGYTF.

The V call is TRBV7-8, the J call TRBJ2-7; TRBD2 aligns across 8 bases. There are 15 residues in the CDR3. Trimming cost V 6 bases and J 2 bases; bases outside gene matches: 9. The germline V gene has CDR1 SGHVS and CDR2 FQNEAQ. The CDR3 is CASRSSTSGTYEQYF. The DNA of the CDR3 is TGTGCCAGCAGATCCAGCACTAGCGGTACCTACGAGCAGTACTTC.

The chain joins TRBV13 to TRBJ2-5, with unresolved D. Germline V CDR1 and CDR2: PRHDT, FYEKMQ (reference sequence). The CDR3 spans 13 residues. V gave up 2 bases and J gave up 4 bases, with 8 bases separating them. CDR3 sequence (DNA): TGTGCCAGCAGCTTAACACCATCAGAGACCCAGTACTTC. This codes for CASSLTPSETQYF.

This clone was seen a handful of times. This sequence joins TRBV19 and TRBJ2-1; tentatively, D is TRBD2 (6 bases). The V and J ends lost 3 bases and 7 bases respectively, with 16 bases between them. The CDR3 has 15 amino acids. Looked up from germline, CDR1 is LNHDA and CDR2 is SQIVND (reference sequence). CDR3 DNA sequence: TGTGCCAGTAGTATCGGGGGAGGATCCCGTAATGAGCAGTTCTTC. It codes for CASSIGGGSRNEQFF.

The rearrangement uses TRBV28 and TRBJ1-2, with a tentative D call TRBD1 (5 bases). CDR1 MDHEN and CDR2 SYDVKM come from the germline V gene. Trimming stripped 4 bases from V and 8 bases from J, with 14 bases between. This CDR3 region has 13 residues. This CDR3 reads CASSWQNRGGYTF. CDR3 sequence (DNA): TGTGCCAGCAGTTGGCAAAATAGGGGAGGCTACACCTTC.

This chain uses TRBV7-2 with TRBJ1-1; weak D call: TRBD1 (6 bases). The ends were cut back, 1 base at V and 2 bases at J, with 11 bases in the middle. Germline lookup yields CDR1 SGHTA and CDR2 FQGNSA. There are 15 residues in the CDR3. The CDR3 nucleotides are TGTGCCAGCAGCTTAGGGGGGACAAGTAACACTGAAGCTTTCTTT. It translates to CASSLGGTSNTEAFF.

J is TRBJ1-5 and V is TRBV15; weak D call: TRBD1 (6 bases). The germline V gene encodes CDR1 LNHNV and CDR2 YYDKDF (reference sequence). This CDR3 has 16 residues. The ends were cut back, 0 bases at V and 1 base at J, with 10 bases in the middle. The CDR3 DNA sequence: TGTGCCACCAGCAGAGATCGGGGGGCGAGCAATCAGCCCCAGCATTTT. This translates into CATSRDRGASNQPQHF.

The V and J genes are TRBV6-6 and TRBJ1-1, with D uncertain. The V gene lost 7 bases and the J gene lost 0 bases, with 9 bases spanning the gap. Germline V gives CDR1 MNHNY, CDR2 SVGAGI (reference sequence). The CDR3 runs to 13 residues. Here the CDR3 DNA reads TGTGCCAGCATTATCCAGTTGAACACTGAAGCTTTCTTT. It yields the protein CASIIQLNTEAFF.

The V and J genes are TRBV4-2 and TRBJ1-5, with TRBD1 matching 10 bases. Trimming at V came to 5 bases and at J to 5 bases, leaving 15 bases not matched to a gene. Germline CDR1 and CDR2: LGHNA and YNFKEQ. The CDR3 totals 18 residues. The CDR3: CASSYGTGVRVGDQPQHF. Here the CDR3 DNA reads TGTGCCAGCAGCTACGGGACAGGGGTCCGCGTGGGGGATCAGCCCCAGCATTTT.

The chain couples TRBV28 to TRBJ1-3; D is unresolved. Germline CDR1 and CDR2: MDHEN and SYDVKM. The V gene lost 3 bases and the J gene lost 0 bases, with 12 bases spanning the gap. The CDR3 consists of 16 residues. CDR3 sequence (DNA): TGTGCCAGCAGTTTGGTACAGTCTTTCTCTGGAAACACCATATATTTT. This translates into CASSLVQSFSGNTIYF.

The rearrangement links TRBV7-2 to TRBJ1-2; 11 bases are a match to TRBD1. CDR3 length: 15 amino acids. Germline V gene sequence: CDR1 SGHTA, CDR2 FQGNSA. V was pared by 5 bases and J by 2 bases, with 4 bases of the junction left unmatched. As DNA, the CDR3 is TGTGCCAGCAGCGCGGGACAGGGGGTGAACTATGGCTACACCTTC. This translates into CASSAGQGVNYGYTF.

The CDR3 DNA follows: TGTGCCATCAGTGAGTCGAGAGGGAGAGGCACCGGGGAGCTGTTTTTT. Encoded protein: CAISESRGRGTGELFF. The chain carries TRBV10-3 and TRBJ2-2, with a tentative D call TRBD2 (5 bases). CDR3 length: 16 residues. V was clipped by 0 bases and J by 4 bases, with 12 bases between them. In germline, CDR1 is ENHRY, CDR2 SYGVKD.

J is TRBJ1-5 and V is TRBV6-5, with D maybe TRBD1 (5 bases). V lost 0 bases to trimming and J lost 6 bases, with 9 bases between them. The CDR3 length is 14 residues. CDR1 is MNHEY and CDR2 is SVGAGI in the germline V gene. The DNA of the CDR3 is TGTGCCAGCAGTTACTCAGGGGTGCGTCAGCCCCAGCATTTT. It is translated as CASSYSGVRQPQHF.

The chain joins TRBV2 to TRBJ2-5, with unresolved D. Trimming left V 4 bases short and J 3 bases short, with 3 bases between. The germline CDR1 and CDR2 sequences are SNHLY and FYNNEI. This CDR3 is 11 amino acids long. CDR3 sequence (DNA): TGTGCCAGCAGTGTTGAAGAGACCCAGTACTTC. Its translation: CASSVEETQYF.

CDR3 sequence reads: CASSLQTNTEAFF. In DNA form, the CDR3 reads TGTGCCAGCAGTTTACAAACGAACACTGAAGCTTTCTTT. This chain links TRBV6-1 with TRBJ1-1; D is unresolved. The V gene's germline CDR1 is MNHNS and CDR2 SASEGT. CDR3 length: 13 residues. V dropped 5 bases and J dropped 1 base, with 8 bases sitting between them.

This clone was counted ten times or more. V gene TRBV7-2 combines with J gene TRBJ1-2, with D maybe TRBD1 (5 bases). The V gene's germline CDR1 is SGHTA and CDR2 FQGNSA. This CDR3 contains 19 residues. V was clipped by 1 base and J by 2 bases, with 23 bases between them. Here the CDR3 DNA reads TGTGCCAGCAGCTTAGAACGCGGGACTTTCCTCATTGCGAACTATGGCTACACCTTC. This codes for CASSLERGTFLIANYGYTF.

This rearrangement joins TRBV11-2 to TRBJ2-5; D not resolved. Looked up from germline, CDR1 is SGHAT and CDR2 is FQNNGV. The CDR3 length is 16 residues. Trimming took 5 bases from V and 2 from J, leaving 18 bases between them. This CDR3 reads CASSLGRLGLQETQYF. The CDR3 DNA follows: TGTGCCAGCAGCCTGGGTCGTTTAGGTCTTCAAGAGACCCAGTACTTC.

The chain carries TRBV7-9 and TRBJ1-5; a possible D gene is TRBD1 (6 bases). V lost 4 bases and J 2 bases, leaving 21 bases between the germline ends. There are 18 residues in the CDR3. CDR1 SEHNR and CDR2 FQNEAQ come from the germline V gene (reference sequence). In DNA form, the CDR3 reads TGTGCCAGCAGCTCGTCACCGGGGGCGCGGGCTGGCAATCAGCCCCAGCATTTT. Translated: CASSSSPGARAGNQPQHF.

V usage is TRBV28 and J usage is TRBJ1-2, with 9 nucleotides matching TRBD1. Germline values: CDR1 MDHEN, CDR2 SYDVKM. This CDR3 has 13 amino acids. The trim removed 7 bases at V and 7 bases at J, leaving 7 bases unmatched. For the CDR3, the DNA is TGTGCCAGCACCGGGACAGGGAAGTTTGGCTACACCTTC. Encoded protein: CASTGTGKFGYTF.